Below, 28 T cell receptor beta chains from the same sample are listed, as sequenced in a study of T cell responses to AZD1222 COVID-19 vaccine. Measured with immunoSEQ multiplex PCR; TCRdb has only the in-frame clones, and not every one. The sample contains fewer than 100,000 clones, approximately 87% of which appear only once. The sample consisted of peripheral blood, taken 28 days after the second AZD1222 dose. The receptor set was obtained from an adult who received the AZD1222 COVID-19 vaccine.

This chain uses TRBV30 with TRBJ2-7; 8 nucleotides agree with TRBD2. The CDR3 has 13 amino acids. V shed 4 bases and J 4 bases; nucleotides not matched to a gene: 6. Germline V gives CDR1 GTSNPN, CDR2 SVGIG (reference sequence). CDR3 bases: TGTGCCTGGACGGGAGGGGTGGCATACGAGCAGTACTTC. Its protein product is CAWTGGVAYEQYF.

In its sample, this clone was seen once. V gene TRBV13 combines with J gene TRBJ2-5, with D unclear. CDR1 is PRHDT and CDR2 is FYEKMQ in the germline V gene (reference sequence). The CDR3 has 12 residues. V was clipped by 0 bases and J by 5 bases, with 4 bases between them. The CDR3 nucleotides read TGTGCCAGCAGCTTAGGCGCCGAGACCCAGTACTTC. Translating it yields CASSLGAETQYF.

The chain couples TRBV9 to TRBJ1-3; 7 positions match TRBD1. V was clipped by 3 bases and J by 0 bases; unmatched bases: 15. The CDR3 runs 19 residues. Germline CDR1 is SGDLS and CDR2 is YYNGEE. CDR3 region: CASSAAKIGTGVSGNTIYF. The CDR3 bases are TGTGCCAGCAGCGCCGCCAAGATAGGAACAGGGGTCTCTGGAAACACCATATATTTT.

The chain joins TRBV7-3 to TRBJ2-3; D might be TRBD1 (5 bases). Germline lookup yields CDR1 SGHTA and CDR2 FQGTGA. The CDR3 totals 13 residues. Trimming removed 5 bases at V and 6 bases at J, with 12 bases between. In DNA form, the CDR3 reads TGTGCCAGCAGCCCTCAGGGAACCGATACGCAGTATTTT. Protein product: CASSPQGTDTQYF.

This clone was observed once. The J gene is TRBJ2-7, the V gene TRBV28; D gene unclear. V was pared by 6 bases and J by 7 bases, with 19 bases between. CDR1 and CDR2 (germline): MDHEN, SYDVKM. The CDR3 sequence is 14 residues long. The CDR3 DNA reads TGTGCCAGCAGCCGTCTGGTACCCCAAGTTGAGCAGTACTTC. It specifies CASSRLVPQVEQYF.

V and J are TRBV5-1 and TRBJ1-1, with 11 bases matching TRBD1. The J segment lost 3 bases and the V segment lost 4 bases, leaving 5 bases of the junction unmatched. The CDR3 covers 15 residues. Germline assignment: CDR1 SGHRS and CDR2 YFSETQ. This CDR3 reads CASSGRDRGDTEAFF. The CDR3, as DNA: TGCGCCAGCAGCGGGCGGGACAGGGGGGACACTGAAGCTTTCTTT.

The V gene is TRBV19, the J gene TRBJ1-4; a possible D gene is TRBD1 (5 bases). The V gene's germline CDR1 is LNHDA and CDR2 SQIVND (reference sequence). V lost 6 bases, J lost 0 bases, and 11 bases lay in between. CDR3 length equals 15 residues. The CDR3 is CASSRDVATNEKLFF. The CDR3 DNA follows: TGTGCCAGTAGCCGGGACGTCGCAACTAATGAAAAACTGTTTTTT.

J is TRBJ2-2 and V is TRBV12-3 or TRBV12-4; perhaps TRBD1 as D (6 bases). Trimming stripped 10 bases from V and 7 bases from J, with 10 bases between. CDR3 length equals 11 residues. As DNA, the CDR3 is TGTGCCATCCGCAGGGGCGGGGAGCTGTTTTTT. Translating gives CAIRRGGELFF.

The rearrangement links TRBV19 to TRBJ1-2; unclear D gene. The germline CDR1 and CDR2 sequences are LNHDA and SQIVND (reference sequence). The CDR3 is 12 residues long. V lost 2 bases to trimming and J lost 10 bases, with 11 bases between them. The CDR3 spells CASSIKGLIYTF. DNA for the CDR3: TGTGCCAGTAGTATAAAAGGACTCATCTACACCTTC.

The chain carries TRBV7-9 and TRBJ1-3; no definite D call. Germline V CDR1 and CDR2: SEHNR, FQNEAQ (reference sequence). The CDR3 covers 15 residues. V was cut by 1 base and J by 0 bases, with 7 bases left in between. This CDR3 is CASSLVQISGNTIYF. In nucleotides, the CDR3 is TGTGCCAGCAGCTTAGTGCAGATCTCTGGAAACACCATATATTTT.

The chain employs TRBV2 and TRBJ1-2; the D is unclear. Germline V gives CDR1 SNHLY, CDR2 FYNNEI. Trimming left V 8 bases short and J 5 bases short, with 18 bases between. CDR3 size: 14 residues. CDR3 sequence: CASPASGAEYGYTF. The CDR3 DNA reads TGTGCCAGCCCCGCTAGCGGAGCCGAGTATGGCTACACCTTC.

The chain employs TRBV6-5 and TRBJ1-2; D gene uncertain. The CDR3 extends over 15 amino acids. Germline V gene lookup returns CDR1 MNHEY and CDR2 SVGAGI. Deletions cut 7 bases from V and 4 bases from J, with 19 bases between. CDR3 region: CASIPTQRPSYGYTF. The DNA for the CDR3 is TGTGCCAGCATTCCGACACAGAGGCCCTCCTATGGCTACACCTTC.

This chain connects TRBV9 to TRBJ2-7; the D is unclear. The germline CDR1 and CDR2 sequences are SGDLS and YYNGEE. Trimming shortened V by 0 bases and J by 5 bases, and 15 bases separated the two germline ends. This CDR3 is 15 amino acids long. CDR3 sequence reads: CASSVEATPANEQYF. The CDR3, as DNA: TGTGCCAGCAGCGTAGAGGCGACTCCGGCGAACGAGCAGTACTTC.

The gene calls are TRBV5-8 and TRBJ1-4; 10 bases map to TRBD1. Unmatched junction bases numbered 7, after V lost 4 bases and J lost 7 bases. In germline, CDR1 is SGHTS, CDR2 YDEGEE. CDR3 length equals 15 residues. The chain's CDR3 is CASSAGQGKTEKLFF. The CDR3 bases are TGTGCCAGCAGCGCGGGACAGGGGAAAACTGAAAAACTGTTTTTT. Combining the CDR3 with reference TRBV5-8 and TRBJ1-4 gives the whole variable domain EAGVTQSPTHLIKTRGQQATLRCSPISGHTSVYWYQQALGLGLQFLLWYDEGEERNRGNFPPRFSGRQFPNYSSELNVNALELEDSALYLCASSAGQGKTEKLFFGSGTQLSVL.

V gene TRBV9 combines with J gene TRBJ1-3; D gene ambiguous. CDR3 length equals 15 residues. Germline-derived CDR1 and CDR2 are SGDLS and YYNGEE. V was pared by 7 bases and J by 0 bases, with 14 bases between. The CDR3 coding sequence is TGTGCCAGCCGTCCCACGGGGAGCTCTGGAAACACCATATATTTT. It translates to CASRPTGSSGNTIYF. Combining the CDR3 with reference TRBV9 and TRBJ1-3 gives the whole variable domain DSGVTQTPKHLITATGQRVTLRCSPRSGDLSVYWYQQSLDQGLQFLIQYYNGEERAKGNILERFSAQQFPDLHSELNLSSLELGDSALYFCASRPTGSSGNTIYFGEGSWLTVV.

The genes are TRBV6-5 and TRBJ1-5, with a tentative D call TRBD1 (6 bases). Trimming stripped 6 bases from V and 0 bases from J, with 12 bases between. This CDR3 comprises 15 residues. Germline V CDR1 and CDR2: MNHEY, SVGAGI. The CDR3: CASSRTDNSNQPQHF. The CDR3 DNA is TGTGCCAGCAGCCGGACAGATAATAGCAATCAGCCCCAGCATTTT.

The V gene is TRBV27, the J gene TRBJ2-7; a possible D gene is TRBD1 (5 bases). V lost 2 bases, J lost 5 bases, and 13 bases lay in between. From germline, CDR1 is MNHEY and CDR2 SMNVEV (reference sequence). CDR3 size: 14 residues. CDR3: CASSLGAGLNEQYF. The CDR3 DNA follows: TGTGCCAGCAGTTTAGGGGCCGGGCTGAACGAGCAGTACTTC.

Only a few counts were recorded for this clone. J is TRBJ1-1 and V is TRBV7-2; 9 positions match TRBD1. Germline V gene data show CDR1 as SGHTA and CDR2 as FQGNSA. Trimming took 6 bases from V and 4 from J; bases not matched to a gene: 6. This CDR3 has 14 residues. CDR3: CASRKQGAVTEAFF. CDR3 bases: TGTGCCAGCAGGAAACAGGGGGCCGTCACTGAAGCTTTCTTT.

The V and J genes are TRBV29-1 and TRBJ2-7, with TRBD1 identical over 7 bases. The CDR3 totals 12 residues. CDR1 is SQVTM, CDR2 ANQGSEA, per germline. The junction had 7 bases not matched to a gene; V was cut back by 8 bases and J by 3 bases. The CDR3 sequence is CSTRQGFYEQYF. The CDR3 coding sequence is TGCAGCACCCGACAGGGCTTCTACGAGCAGTACTTC.

This clone was seen a single time. The genes are TRBV25-1 and TRBJ2-2; 10 bases align to TRBD1. Unmatched junction bases numbered 6, after V lost 4 bases and J lost 4 bases. The length of the CDR3 is 16 residues. CDR1 is MGHDK, CDR2 SYGVNS, per germline. In nucleotides, the CDR3 is TGTGCCAGCAGTGCAAGCGGACAGGGGGGCACCGGGGAGCTGTTTTTT. It translates to CASSASGQGGTGELFF.

The V and J genes are TRBV28 and TRBJ2-1, with D possibly matching TRBD2 (6 bases). V gave up 8 bases and J gave up 5 bases, with 16 bases separating them. Germline V gene lookup returns CDR1 MDHEN and CDR2 SYDVKM. The CDR3 consists of 14 residues. DNA for the CDR3: TGTGCCAGCGGGGCAGGAGGGGCCCACAATGAGCAGTTCTTC. Its translation: CASGAGGAHNEQFF.

V is TRBV28 and J is TRBJ1-5; 12 bases fit TRBD1. CDR1 MDHEN and CDR2 SYDVKM come from the germline V gene. V trimming: 4 bases; J trimming: 6 bases; junction bases outside the gene matches: 13. The CDR3 totals 18 residues. DNA for the CDR3: TGTGCCAGCAGTTCCGGGACAGGGGGCGCTTACATCACTCAGCCCCAGCATTTT. Protein sequence: CASSSGTGGAYITQPQHF.

CDR3 sequence (DNA): TGTGCCAGCAGCCCCACTACCCCGGGACTAGCCTACAATGAGCAGTTCTTC. Amino acids: CASSPTTPGLAYNEQFF. The V call is TRBV7-2, the J call TRBJ2-1; 8 bases map to TRBD2. The trim removed 5 bases at V and 2 bases at J, leaving 11 bases unmatched. Per the germline V gene, CDR1 is SGHTA and CDR2 is FQGNSA. This CDR3 contains 17 residues.

The rearrangement links TRBV7-9 to TRBJ2-1; 10 positions agree with TRBD1. This CDR3 is 15 amino acids long. Per germline, CDR1 SEHNR and CDR2 FQNEAQ (reference sequence). The ends lost 5 bases at V and 4 bases at J; junction bases unmatched: 5. The CDR3 sequence: CASSAGQGSYNEQFF. The CDR3 DNA reads TGTGCCAGCAGCGCGGGACAGGGGTCGTACAATGAGCAGTTCTTC.

The chain has TRBV9 and TRBJ2-7; D gene uncertain. Germline V CDR1 and CDR2: SGDLS, YYNGEE. The CDR3 is made up of 9 amino acids. V was shortened by 10 bases and J by 7 bases, with 9 bases between the two germline ends. The CDR3 reads CAPPKEQYF. CDR3 nucleotides: TGTGCCCCTCCCAAGGAGCAGTACTTC.

In DNA form, the CDR3 reads TGTGCCAGCAGTTACTCTTCCCCGATCCGACAGCAGTTCTTC. Its translation is CASSYSSPIRQQFF. This chain uses TRBV6-2 or TRBV6-3 with TRBJ2-1; no definite D call. This CDR3 is built from 14 residues. The V gene's germline CDR1 is MNHEY and CDR2 SVGEGT. V lost 0 bases, J lost 11 bases, and 14 bases lay in between.

This clone occurred a few times. The chain has TRBV4-1 and TRBJ2-2; 7 bases line up with TRBD1. The V gene end was trimmed by 2 bases and the J gene end by 2 bases; junction bases not matched to a gene: 2. The CDR3 is 15 residues long. Germline lookup yields CDR1 MGHRA and CDR2 YSYEKL. The CDR3 protein is CASSQRDRNTGELFF. The CDR3 DNA reads as TGCGCCAGCAGCCAACGGGACAGAAACACCGGGGAGCTGTTTTTT.

The chain employs TRBV11-3 and TRBJ2-2; the D is unclear. This CDR3 is 14 amino acids long. Deletions cut 7 bases from V and 3 bases from J, with 12 bases between. Germline V gives CDR1 SGHNT, CDR2 YENEEA. In DNA, the CDR3 is TGTGCCAGCAAATCGAACAGTTACACCGGGGAGCTGTTTTTT. Protein sequence: CASKSNSYTGELFF.